These 8 T cell receptor beta chains originate from one sample sequenced in a study of post-analysis software for immune sequencing data. General study findings and limits: There were roughly 5 TRBV segments more frequent in patients than controls, and TRBV5-6, TRBV5-1 and TRBV20-1 were among them.

Unique molecular identifiers were carried by the TCR beta cDNA libraries. Using its own MiXCR run on the PCR reads, TCRdb lists one record per CDR3 protein. The sample contains roughly 620,000 distinct CDR3 sequences, roughly 45% of which appear only once. The antigens of these receptors remain unknown. The sample comprised blood. The source of these receptors is a girl between 10 and 17 years old with multiple sclerosis.

The gene calls are TRBV5-1 and TRBJ1-2, with 7 bases that match TRBD1. V shed 4 bases and J 8 bases; nucleotides not matched to a gene: 11. The CDR3 is 14 residues long. Germline loops: CDR1 SGHRS, CDR2 YFSETQ. The CDR3 is CASSRDSPLGGYTF. The CDR3 bases are TGCGCCAGCAGCCGGGACAGCCCCTTAGGGGGCTACACCTTC.

J is TRBJ2-1 and V is TRBV12-3 or TRBV12-4; D is possibly TRBD2 (6 bases). The V and J ends lost 5 bases and 0 bases respectively, with 11 bases between them. The CDR3 extends over 15 amino acids. CDR3 amino acids: CASSTSWGSYNEQFF. For the CDR3, the DNA is TGTGCCAGCAGTACTAGCTGGGGCTCCTACAATGAGCAGTTCTTC.

V usage is TRBV5-1 and J usage is TRBJ2-1; TRBD1 matches at 8 bases. The germline gives CDR1 SGHRS, CDR2 YFSETQ. The CDR3 extends over 14 amino acids. The junction had 4 bases not matched to a gene; V was cut back by 4 bases and J by 4 bases. Here the CDR3 DNA reads TGCGCCAGCAGCAAGGACAGGGAGTACAATGAGCAGTTCTTC. Residues: CASSKDREYNEQFF.

With regard to this clonotype: This may be a read error, as it is one base from a much larger clone. The rearrangement uses TRBV6-2 or TRBV6-3 and TRBJ2-1, with D perhaps TRBD2 (5 bases). V lost 2 bases, J lost 0 bases, and 8 bases lay in between. CDR3 size: 15 residues. Germline V gives CDR1 MNHEY, CDR2 SVGEGT. CDR3 nucleotide sequence: TGTGCCAGCAGTTACATGGGGAGCTCCTACAATGAGCAGTTCTTC. It yields the protein CASSYMGSSYNEQFF.

The V gene is TRBV6-6, the J gene TRBJ2-7; 8 bases agree with TRBD2. Matching the DNA end better, TRBJ2-5 makes the J call doubtful. Per germline, CDR1 MNHNY and CDR2 SVGAGI (reference sequence). This CDR3 contains 17 residues. CDR3 in DNA: TGTGCCAGCAGTTACCCGTTTGGATCGGGAGGGAAAGAGACCCAGTACTTC. This gives the protein CASSYPFGSGGKETQYF.

This chain joins TRBV12-3 or TRBV12-4 and TRBJ1-4; no reliable D call. Trimming shortened V by 7 bases and J by 0 bases, and 9 bases separated the two germline ends. The CDR3 is 14 amino acids. The CDR3 spells CASIDSATNEKLFF. CDR3 nucleotide sequence: TGTGCCAGCATAGACTCTGCAACTAATGAAAAACTGTTTTTT.

In this sample, this clonotype turned up once. The chain combines TRBV12-3 or TRBV12-4 with TRBJ2-1, with 7 bases that match TRBD2. This CDR3 is 13 amino acids long. V lost 6 bases, J lost 9 bases, and 8 bases stayed unmatched. The chain's CDR3 is CASSGLAATEQFF. In nucleotides, the CDR3 is TGTGCCAGCAGCGGGCTAGCGGCGACTGAGCAGTTCTTC.

The chain links TRBV24-1 to TRBJ1-5; D call uncertain. From germline, CDR1 is KGHDR and CDR2 SFDVKD. The V end lost 4 bases, the J end lost 5 bases, and 11 bases lay between the germline ends. This CDR3 spans 14 amino acids. The CDR3 protein is CATSEGVGDQPQHF. CDR3 DNA: TGTGCCACCAGTGAGGGAGTGGGAGATCAGCCCCAGCATTTT.